The rows below give T cell receptor beta chains drawn from one sample of a study of post-analysis software for immune sequencing data. TCRdb used MiXCR to reprocess the PCR reads, holding one entry per CDR3 protein. The sample lists about 570,000 distinct CDR3 sequences; 30% to 40% were seen once. The source material was blood. These receptors came from a girl aged 2 to 17 with multiple sclerosis. CDR3s include the opening cysteine and the closing phenylalanine or tryptophan. A D gene is named only where the DNA matches it firmly. Size is stated for part of the rows, as once, few or many counts, or as a class when the clone is expanded.

v_call: TRBV12-3/TRBV12-4; cdr3_length: 14; j_call: TRBJ1-5; clone_size: .; d_call: .; cdr3_aa: CASSRRTVNQPQHF; cdr3_nt: TGTGCCAGCAGCCGCAGGACAGTGAATCAGCCCCAGCATTTT
v_call: TRBV5-1; cdr3_length: 16; j_call: TRBJ2-3; clone_size: .; d_call: TRBD1; cdr3_aa: CASSLDGQGRTDTQYF; cdr3_nt: TGCGCCAGCAGCTTGGACGGACAGGGCCGCACAGATACGCAGTATTTT
v_call: TRBV3-1; cdr3_length: 15; j_call: TRBJ2-7; clone_size: many; d_call: .; cdr3_aa: CASSQMSSGSYEQYF; cdr3_nt: TGTGCCAGCAGCCAAATGTCGAGTGGCAGCTACGAGCAGTACTTC
v_call: TRBV4-1; cdr3_length: 17; j_call: TRBJ2-2; clone_size: few; d_call: .; cdr3_aa: CASSQDSDTSQTGELFF; cdr3_nt: TGCGCCAGCAGCCAAGATAGTGACACCTCGCAGACCGGGGAGCTGTTTTTT
v_call: TRBV5-4; cdr3_length: 13; j_call: TRBJ2-3; clone_size: .; d_call: TRBD2; cdr3_aa: CASSAPSGDTQYF; cdr3_nt: TGTGCCAGCAGCGCCCCGAGCGGGGATACACAGTATTTT
v_call: TRBV12-3/TRBV12-4; cdr3_length: 15; j_call: TRBJ1-2; clone_size: .; d_call: .; cdr3_aa: CASSLALTDLYGYTF; cdr3_nt: TGTGCCAGCAGTTTAGCGCTAACGGACCTATATGGCTACACCTTC
v_call: TRBV12-3/TRBV12-4; cdr3_length: 14; j_call: TRBJ2-5; clone_size: .; d_call: .; cdr3_aa: CASTGGGFQETQYF; cdr3_nt: TGTGCCAGCACCGGAGGGGGCTTCCAAGAGACCCAGTACTTC
v_call: TRBV21-1; cdr3_length: 18; j_call: TRBJ2-7; clone_size: .; d_call: .; cdr3_aa: CASSKGTGQEFVCREQYF; cdr3_nt: TGTGCCAGCAGCAAAGGAACCGGACAAGAGTTTGTCTGTCGCGAGCAGTACTTC
v_call: TRBV24-1; cdr3_length: 16; j_call: TRBJ2-3; clone_size: many; d_call: TRBD1; cdr3_aa: CATSDLGQGGTDTQYF; cdr3_nt: TGTGCCACCAGTGATTTGGGACAGGGTGGAACAGATACGCAGTATTTT
v_call: TRBV6-6; cdr3_length: 15; j_call: TRBJ2-7; clone_size: few; d_call: .; cdr3_aa: CASSYGAGPHYEQYF; cdr3_nt: TGTGCCAGCAGTTACGGGGCGGGACCCCACTACGAGCAGTACTTC
v_call: TRBV5-1; cdr3_length: 14; j_call: TRBJ1-4; clone_size: once; d_call: .; cdr3_aa: CASSLAGRGQKRFF; cdr3_nt: TGCGCCAGCAGCTTGGCTGGACGGGGACAAAAACGGTTTTTT
v_call: TRBV7-9; cdr3_length: 14; j_call: TRBJ1-4; clone_size: few; d_call: TRBD1; cdr3_aa: CASSLGQGAEKLFF; cdr3_nt: TGTGCCAGCAGCTTAGGACAGGGCGCTGAAAAACTGTTTTTT
v_call: TRBV5-5; cdr3_length: 12; j_call: TRBJ2-3; clone_size: .; d_call: TRBD1; cdr3_aa: CASSRNRGTQYF; cdr3_nt: TGTGCCAGCAGCCGGAACAGGGGAACGCAGTATTTT
v_call: TRBV29-1; cdr3_length: 14; j_call: TRBJ2-3; clone_size: few; d_call: .; cdr3_aa: CSAHGRITTDTQYF; cdr3_nt: TGCAGCGCCCACGGACGGATCACCACAGATACGCAGTATTTT
v_call: TRBV5-1; cdr3_length: 12; j_call: TRBJ2-3; clone_size: few; d_call: .; cdr3_aa: CASRVGSDTQYF; cdr3_nt: TGCGCCAGCCGGGTCGGATCTGATACGCAGTATTTT
v_call: TRBV29-1; cdr3_length: 13; j_call: TRBJ2-3; clone_size: .; d_call: .; cdr3_aa: CSVEGESTDTQYF; cdr3_nt: TGCAGCGTTGAGGGTGAGAGCACAGATACGCAGTATTTT
v_call: TRBV5-1; cdr3_length: 16; j_call: TRBJ2-5; clone_size: .; d_call: .; cdr3_aa: CASSKEPGRSQETQYF; cdr3_nt: TGCGCCAGCAGCAAAGAACCGGGACGGAGCCAAGAGACCCAGTACTTC
v_call: TRBV11-2; cdr3_length: 15; j_call: TRBJ2-5; clone_size: once; d_call: .; cdr3_aa: CASSLGAGTSETQYF; cdr3_nt: TGTGCCAGCAGCTTAGGGGCCGGGACATCCGAGACCCAGTACTTC
v_call: TRBV5-1; cdr3_length: 14; j_call: TRBJ1-2; clone_size: .; d_call: .; cdr3_aa: CASSLEGWDYGYTF; cdr3_nt: TGCGCCAGCAGCTTGGAAGGGTGGGACTATGGCTACACCTTC
v_call: TRBV11-2; cdr3_length: 16; j_call: TRBJ1-2; clone_size: few; d_call: .; cdr3_aa: CASRRGGEGAGYGYTF; cdr3_nt: TGTGCCAGCAGGAGGGGCGGGGAGGGAGCTGGCTATGGCTACACCTTC
v_call: TRBV18; cdr3_length: 14; j_call: TRBJ2-5; clone_size: .; d_call: .; cdr3_aa: CASSPSPTTETQYF; cdr3_nt: TGTGCCAGCTCACCATCTCCAACAACGGAGACCCAGTACTTC
v_call: TRBV5-5; cdr3_length: 13; j_call: TRBJ1-5; clone_size: few; d_call: .; cdr3_aa: CASSLDERQPQHF; cdr3_nt: TGTGCCAGCAGCTTGGATGAGAGACAGCCCCAGCATTTT
v_call: TRBV20-1; cdr3_length: 17; j_call: TRBJ2-1; clone_size: .; d_call: TRBD2; cdr3_aa: CSARLASGAPSYNEQFF; cdr3_nt: TGCAGTGCTAGATTGGCTAGCGGGGCCCCTTCCTACAATGAGCAGTTCTTC
v_call: TRBV5-1; cdr3_length: 13; j_call: TRBJ2-1; clone_size: .; d_call: .; cdr3_aa: CASSLRRGSRQFF; cdr3_nt: TGCGCCAGCAGCTTGCGTCGGGGGTCGAGGCAGTTCTTC
v_call: TRBV11-1; cdr3_length: 16; j_call: TRBJ2-7; clone_size: .; d_call: TRBD1; cdr3_aa: CASSPPKGQGYHEQYF; cdr3_nt: TGTGCCAGCAGCCCCCCTAAGGGACAGGGGTACCACGAGCAGTACTTC
v_call: TRBV6-2/TRBV6-3; cdr3_length: 14; j_call: TRBJ2-7; clone_size: few; d_call: .; cdr3_aa: CASSYMDSFYEQYF; cdr3_nt: TGTGCCAGCAGTTACATGGACTCGTTCTACGAGCAGTACTTC